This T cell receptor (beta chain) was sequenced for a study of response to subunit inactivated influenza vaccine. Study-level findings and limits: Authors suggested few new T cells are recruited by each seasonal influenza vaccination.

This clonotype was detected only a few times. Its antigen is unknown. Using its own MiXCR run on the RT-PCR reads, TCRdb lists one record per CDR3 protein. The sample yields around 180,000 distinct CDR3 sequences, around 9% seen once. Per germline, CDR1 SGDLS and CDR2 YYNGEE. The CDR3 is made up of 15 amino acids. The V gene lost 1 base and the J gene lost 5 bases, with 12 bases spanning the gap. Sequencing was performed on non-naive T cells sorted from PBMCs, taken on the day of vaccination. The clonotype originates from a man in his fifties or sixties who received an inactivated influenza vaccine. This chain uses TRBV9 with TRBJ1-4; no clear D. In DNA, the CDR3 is TGTGCCAGCAGCGTAAGCCAGGATCCGAATGAAAAACTGTTTTTT. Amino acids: CASSVSQDPNEKLFF.